Listed below are T cell receptor beta chains from one sample, sequenced in a study of molecular identifiers for immune sequencing clone quantification. TCRdb re-called the PCR reads with MiXCR, one entry per CDR3 protein. The sample yields roughly 320,000 distinct CDR3 sequences, about 23% seen once. The sequencing sample was made of naive CD8+ T cells from blood, with Jurkat cell RNA spiked in. The source of these receptors is a human donor in good health. Some libraries in this study had Jurkat cell RNA spiked in. The CDR3 runs from the conserved cysteine through the conserved F or W. D genes are given only for firm matches. Part of the rows lack a size; the others show once, few, many or a class for expanded clones.

>TRBV4-3|few|NA|TRBJ2-3
CASSQGEPTTDTQYF
TGCGCCAGCAGCCAAGGCGAGCCAACCACAGATACGCAGTATTTT
>TRBV5-6|few|TRBD1|TRBJ1-5
CASSGTGKINQPQHF
TGTGCCAGCAGCGGGACAGGCAAGATCAATCAGCCCCAGCATTTT
>TRBV28|NA|TRBD1|TRBJ1-2
CASSLDLQGTPYGYTF
TGTGCCAGCAGCCTTGACCTACAGGGGACCCCTTATGGCTACACCTTC
>TRBV10-3|few|TRBD1|TRBJ2-3
CAISAQTGGPDTQYF
TGTGCCATCAGTGCTCAAACAGGGGGGCCAGATACGCAGTATTTT
>TRBV27|few|NA|TRBJ2-1
CASSISVISYNEQFF
TGTGCCAGCAGTATTAGCGTGATCTCCTACAATGAGCAGTTCTTC
>TRBV6-6|NA|NA|TRBJ2-7
CASGEDNPATYEQYF
TGTGCCAGCGGAGAGGACAATCCCGCCACCTACGAGCAGTACTTC
>TRBV7-9|many|NA|TRBJ2-7
CASSFIGGPGEQYF
TGTGCCAGCAGCTTCATTGGGGGCCCCGGGGAGCAGTACTTC
>TRBV6-5|many|NA|TRBJ1-2
CASSYSSTTNYGYTF
TGTGCCAGCAGTTACTCGAGTACCACCAACTATGGCTACACCTTC
>TRBV29-1|NA|TRBD2|TRBJ2-7
CSAKTSGHEQYF
TGCAGCGCCAAGACTAGCGGTCACGAGCAGTACTTC
>TRBV7-6|many|NA|TRBJ2-2
CASSSSGSPAGELFF
TGTGCCAGCAGCAGCTCGGGATCCCCGGCCGGGGAGCTGTTTTTT
>TRBV19|NA|TRBD1|TRBJ1-1
CASSIDRGMNTEAFF
TGTGCCAGTAGTATTGACAGGGGAATGAACACTGAAGCTTTCTTT
>TRBV29-1|few|TRBD2|TRBJ2-3
CSGEELAGVADTQYF
TGCAGCGGGGAGGAACTAGCGGGAGTTGCAGATACGCAGTATTTT
>TRBV27|few|NA|TRBJ2-4
CATSQLGVFGKNIQYF
TGTGCCACCAGCCAACTTGGGGTATTTGGCAAAAACATTCAGTACTTC
>TRBV12-3/TRBV12-4|NA|NA|TRBJ1-4
CASRPDGVNEKLFF
TGTGCCAGCAGGCCGGACGGAGTTAATGAAAAACTGTTTTTT
>TRBV11-2|NA|TRBD2|TRBJ2-1
CASSSRGLADNYNEQFF
TGTGCCAGCAGCTCCCGAGGACTAGCGGACAACTACAATGAGCAGTTCTTC
>TRBV14|NA|TRBD1|TRBJ2-7
CASSPRPGDRVTYKQYF
TGTGCCAGCAGCCCTCGTCCGGGGGACAGGGTAACTTACAAACAGTACTTC
>TRBV27|few|NA|TRBJ2-2
CASSLQQNTGELFF
TGTGCCAGCAGTTTACAACAGAACACCGGGGAGCTGTTTTTT
>TRBV4-1|NA|NA|TRBJ1-1
CASSHLLSGESNTEAFF
TGCGCCAGCAGCCATCTATTGTCTGGGGAGTCGAACACTGAAGCTTTCTTT
>TRBV28|few|NA|TRBJ1-1
CASSFQTQEAFF
TGTGCCAGCAGTTTCCAGACGCAGGAAGCTTTCTTT
>TRBV11-2|few|NA|TRBJ2-5
CASRDSGAQETQYF
TGTGCCAGCAGGGACTCGGGGGCTCAAGAGACCCAGTACTTC
>TRBV12-3/TRBV12-4|many|NA|TRBJ1-1
CASSSKVGTEAFF
TGTGCCAGCAGTTCGAAGGTGGGCACTGAAGCTTTCTTT
>TRBV12-3/TRBV12-4|NA|NA|TRBJ1-3
CASSTLQGSGNTIYF
TGTGCCAGCAGCACACTACAGGGCTCTGGAAACACCATATATTTT